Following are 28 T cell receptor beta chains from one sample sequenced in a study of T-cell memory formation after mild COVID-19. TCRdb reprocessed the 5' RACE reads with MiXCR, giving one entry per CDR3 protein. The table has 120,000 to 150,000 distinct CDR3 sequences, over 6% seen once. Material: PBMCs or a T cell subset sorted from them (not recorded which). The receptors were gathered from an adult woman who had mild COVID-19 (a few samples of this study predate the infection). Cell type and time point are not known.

CDR3 DNA sequence: TGTGCCTGGAGTAACGTCCAGGGTTATGGCTACACCTTC. Its translation is CAWSNVQGYGYTF. The rearrangement joins TRBV30 to TRBJ1-2, with a weak D call TRBD1 (5 bases). The CDR3 sequence is 13 residues long. V was trimmed by 2 bases and J by 5 bases, leaving 12 bases between them. From germline, CDR1 is GTSNPN and CDR2 SVGIG (reference sequence). The full variable domain, rest sourced from reference TRBV30 and TRBJ1-2, is SQTIHQWPATLVQPVGSPLSLECTVEGTSNPNLYWYRQAAGRGLQLLFYSVGIGQISSEVPQNLSASRPQDRQFILSSKKLLLSDSGFYLCAWSNVQGYGYTFGSGTRLTVV.

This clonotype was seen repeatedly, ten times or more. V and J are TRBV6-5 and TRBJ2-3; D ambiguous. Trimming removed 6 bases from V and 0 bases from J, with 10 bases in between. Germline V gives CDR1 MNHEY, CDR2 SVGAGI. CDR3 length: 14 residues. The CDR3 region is CASRRGISTDTQYF. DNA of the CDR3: TGTGCCAGCAGGCGTGGGATTAGCACAGATACGCAGTATTTT.

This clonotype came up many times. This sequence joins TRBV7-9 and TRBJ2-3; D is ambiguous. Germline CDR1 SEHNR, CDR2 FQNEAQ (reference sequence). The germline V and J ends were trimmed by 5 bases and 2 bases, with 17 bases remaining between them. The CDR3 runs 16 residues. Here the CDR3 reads CASSRDRLKVTDTQYF. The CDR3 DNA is TGTGCCAGCAGCAGAGACCGGCTCAAAGTCACAGATACGCAGTATTTT.

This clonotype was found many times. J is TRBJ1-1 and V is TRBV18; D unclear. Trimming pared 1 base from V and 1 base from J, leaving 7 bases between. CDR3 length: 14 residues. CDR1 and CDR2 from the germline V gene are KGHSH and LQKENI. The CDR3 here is CASSPQGPNTEAFF. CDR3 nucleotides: TGTGCCAGCTCACCACAGGGCCCGAACACTGAAGCTTTCTTT.

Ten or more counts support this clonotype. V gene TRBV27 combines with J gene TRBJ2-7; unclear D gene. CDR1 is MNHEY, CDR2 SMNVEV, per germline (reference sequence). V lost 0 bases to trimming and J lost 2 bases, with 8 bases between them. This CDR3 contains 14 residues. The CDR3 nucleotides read TGTGCCAGCAGTTTATCTGCCGTACCCTACGAGCAGTACTTC. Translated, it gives CASSLSAVPYEQYF.

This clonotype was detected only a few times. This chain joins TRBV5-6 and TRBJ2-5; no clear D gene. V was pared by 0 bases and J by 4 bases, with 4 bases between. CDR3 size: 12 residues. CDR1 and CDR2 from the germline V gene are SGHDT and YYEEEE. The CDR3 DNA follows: TGTGCCAGCAGCTTGGCCACAGAGACCCAGTACTTC. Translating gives CASSLATETQYF.

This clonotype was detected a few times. The chain's CDR3 is CASGHTQGKAFF. The CDR3 coding sequence is TGTGCCAGCGGCCATACCCAGGGAAAAGCTTTCTTT. The J gene is TRBJ1-1, the V gene TRBV7-9; D is perhaps TRBD1 (5 bases). Germline CDR1 and CDR2: SEHNR and FQNEAQ (reference sequence). The CDR3 sequence is 12 residues long. The V gene lost 8 bases and the J gene lost 9 bases, with 16 bases spanning the gap.

The CDR3 protein is CASTPGSRLQGADTQYF. CDR3 bases: TGTGCCAGCACCCCTGGGTCGCGTTTGCAGGGGGCAGATACGCAGTATTTT. This chain links TRBV7-8 with TRBJ2-3; the match to TRBD1 covers 7 bases. V trimming: 7 bases; J trimming: 4 bases; junction bases outside the gene matches: 17. The CDR3 loop spans 17 amino acids. In germline, CDR1 is SGHVS, CDR2 FQNEAQ.

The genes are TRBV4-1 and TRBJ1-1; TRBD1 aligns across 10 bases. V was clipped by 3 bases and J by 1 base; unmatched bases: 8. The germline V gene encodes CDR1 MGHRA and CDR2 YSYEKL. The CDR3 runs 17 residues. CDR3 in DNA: TGCGCCAGCAGCCACGGGGACAGGGGTGTAACGAACACTGAAGCTTTCTTT. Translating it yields CASSHGDRGVTNTEAFF.

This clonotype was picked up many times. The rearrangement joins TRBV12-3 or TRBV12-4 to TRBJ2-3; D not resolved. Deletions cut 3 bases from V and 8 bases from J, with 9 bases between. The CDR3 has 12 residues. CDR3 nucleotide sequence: TGTGCCAGCAGTTTCCCCCAACTTACGCAGTATTTT. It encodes CASSFPQLTQYF.

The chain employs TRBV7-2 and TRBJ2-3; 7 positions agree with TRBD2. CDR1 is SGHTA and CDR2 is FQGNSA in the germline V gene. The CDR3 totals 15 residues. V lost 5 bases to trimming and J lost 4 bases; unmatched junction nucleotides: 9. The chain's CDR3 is CASSKPGRGADTQYF. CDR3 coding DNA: TGTGCCAGCAGCAAACCGGGACGGGGGGCAGATACGCAGTATTTT.

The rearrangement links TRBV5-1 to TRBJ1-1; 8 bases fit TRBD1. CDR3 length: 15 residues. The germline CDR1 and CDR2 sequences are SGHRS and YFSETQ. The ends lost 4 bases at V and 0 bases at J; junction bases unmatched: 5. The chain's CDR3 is CASSITGGMNTEAFF. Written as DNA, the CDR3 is TGCGCCAGCAGCATTACAGGGGGGATGAACACTGAAGCTTTCTTT. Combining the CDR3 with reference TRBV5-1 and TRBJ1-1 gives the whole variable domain KAGVTQTPRYLIKTRGQQVTLSCSPISGHRSVSWYQQTPGQGLQFLFEYFSETQRNKGNFPGRFSGRQFSNSRSEMNVSTLELGDSALYLCASSITGGMNTEAFFGQGTRLTVV.

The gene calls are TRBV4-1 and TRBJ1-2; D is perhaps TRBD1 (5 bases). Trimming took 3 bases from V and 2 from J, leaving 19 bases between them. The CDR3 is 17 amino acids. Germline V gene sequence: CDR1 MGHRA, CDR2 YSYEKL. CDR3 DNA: TGCGCCAGCAGCCACTTACCGGGGCCCAAGGTGAACTATGGCTACACCTTC. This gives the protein CASSHLPGPKVNYGYTF.

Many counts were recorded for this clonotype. DNA of the CDR3: TGTGCCAGCAGAAGCCAAGAGACCCAGTACTTC. As protein: CASRSQETQYF. The V and J genes are TRBV7-2 and TRBJ2-5; no definite D call. The CDR3 sequence is 11 residues long. Per germline, CDR1 SGHTA and CDR2 FQGNSA. Trimming left V 6 bases short and J 1 base short, with 3 bases between.

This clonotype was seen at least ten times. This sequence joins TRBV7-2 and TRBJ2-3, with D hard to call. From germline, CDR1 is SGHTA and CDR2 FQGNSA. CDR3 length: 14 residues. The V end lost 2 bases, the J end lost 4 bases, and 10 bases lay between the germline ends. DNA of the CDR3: TGTGCCAGCAGCTTATCGTTCAGCTCAGATACGCAGTATTTT. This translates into CASSLSFSSDTQYF.

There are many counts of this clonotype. CDR3: CASSLEERAQETQYF. The CDR3 DNA reads TGTGCCAGCAGCTTAGAAGAGCGGGCCCAAGAGACCCAGTACTTC. The chain links TRBV7-8 to TRBJ2-5, with D tentatively TRBD2 (6 bases). Germline values: CDR1 SGHVS, CDR2 FQNEAQ. CDR3 size: 15 residues. V lost 1 base, J lost 1 base, and 10 bases lay in between.

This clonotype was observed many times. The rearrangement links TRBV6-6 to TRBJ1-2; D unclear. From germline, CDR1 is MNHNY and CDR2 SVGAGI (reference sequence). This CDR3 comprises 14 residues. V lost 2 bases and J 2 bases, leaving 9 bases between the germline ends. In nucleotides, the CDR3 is TGTGCCAGCAGTTACGCAGCGGGCAACTATGGCTACACCTTC. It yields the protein CASSYAAGNYGYTF.

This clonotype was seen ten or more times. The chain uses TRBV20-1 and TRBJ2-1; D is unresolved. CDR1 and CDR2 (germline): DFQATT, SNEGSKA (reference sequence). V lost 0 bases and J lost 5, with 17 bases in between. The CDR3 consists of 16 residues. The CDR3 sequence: CSARDTGPANHNEQFF. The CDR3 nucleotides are TGCAGTGCTAGAGACACCGGGCCGGCTAACCACAATGAGCAGTTCTTC.

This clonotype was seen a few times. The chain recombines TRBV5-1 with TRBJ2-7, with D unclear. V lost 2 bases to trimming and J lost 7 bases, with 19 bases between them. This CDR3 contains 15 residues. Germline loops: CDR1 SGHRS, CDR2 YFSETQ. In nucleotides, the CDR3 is TGCGCCAGCAGCTTAGTTTCCCCGCCGGCTGGAGAGCAGTACTTC. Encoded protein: CASSLVSPPAGEQYF.

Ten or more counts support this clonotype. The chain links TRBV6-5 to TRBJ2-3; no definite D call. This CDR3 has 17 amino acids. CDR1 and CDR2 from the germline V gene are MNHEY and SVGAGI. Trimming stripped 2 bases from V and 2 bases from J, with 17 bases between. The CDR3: CASSYTSNSGVTDTQYF. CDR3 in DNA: TGTGCCAGCAGTTACACATCGAATAGTGGAGTCACAGATACGCAGTATTTT.

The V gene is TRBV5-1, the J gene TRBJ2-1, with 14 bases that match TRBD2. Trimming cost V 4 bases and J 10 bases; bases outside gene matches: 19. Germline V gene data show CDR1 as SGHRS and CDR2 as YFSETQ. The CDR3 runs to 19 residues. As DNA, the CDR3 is TGCGCCAGCAGCCCGGGACTAGCGGGAGAACGGTTCGGGATTGGGGAGCAGTTCTTC. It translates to CASSPGLAGERFGIGEQFF.

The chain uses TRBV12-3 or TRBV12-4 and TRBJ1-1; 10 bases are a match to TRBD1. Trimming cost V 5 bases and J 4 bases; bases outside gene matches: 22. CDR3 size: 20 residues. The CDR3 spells CASSDAYPGQGKLLLTEAFF. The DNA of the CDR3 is TGTGCCAGCAGTGACGCCTATCCGGGACAGGGGAAGCTCTTGCTCACTGAAGCTTTCTTT.

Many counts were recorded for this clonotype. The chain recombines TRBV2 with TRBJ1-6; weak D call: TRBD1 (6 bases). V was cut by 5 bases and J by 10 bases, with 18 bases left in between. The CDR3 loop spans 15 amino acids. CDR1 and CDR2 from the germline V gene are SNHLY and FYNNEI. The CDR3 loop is CASSRSGQGNSPLHF. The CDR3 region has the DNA TGTGCCAGCAGTCGGAGCGGGCAGGGGAACTCACCCCTCCACTTT.

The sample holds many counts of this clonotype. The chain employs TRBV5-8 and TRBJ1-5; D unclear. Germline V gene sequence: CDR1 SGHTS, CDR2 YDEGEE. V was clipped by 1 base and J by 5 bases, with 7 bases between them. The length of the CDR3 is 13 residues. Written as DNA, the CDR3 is TGTGCCAGCAGCTTGTACAGAGATCAGCCCCAGCATTTT. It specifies CASSLYRDQPQHF.

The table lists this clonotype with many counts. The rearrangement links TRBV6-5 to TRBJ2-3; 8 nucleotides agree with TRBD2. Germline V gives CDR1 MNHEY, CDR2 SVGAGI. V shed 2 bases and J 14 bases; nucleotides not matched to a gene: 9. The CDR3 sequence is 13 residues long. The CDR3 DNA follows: TGTGCCAGCAGTTACACTCCGGGACTAGGAGGGTATTTT. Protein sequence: CASSYTPGLGGYF.

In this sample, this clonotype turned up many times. CDR3 nucleotide sequence: TGTGCCAGCAGAGACTCGTTACTGGCCGAGCAGTACTTC. Amino acids: CASRDSLLAEQYF. The chain couples TRBV28 to TRBJ2-7; unclear D gene. This CDR3 is built from 13 residues. The germline CDR1 and CDR2 sequences are MDHEN and SYDVKM. V was cut by 6 bases and J by 6 bases, with 15 bases left in between.

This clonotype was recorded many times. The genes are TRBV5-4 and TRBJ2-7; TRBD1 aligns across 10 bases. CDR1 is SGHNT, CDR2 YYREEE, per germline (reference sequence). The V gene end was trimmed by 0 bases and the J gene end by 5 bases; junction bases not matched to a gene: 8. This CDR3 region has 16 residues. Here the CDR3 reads CASSLAGIGQGDEQYF. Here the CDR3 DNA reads TGTGCCAGCAGCTTGGCCGGTATCGGACAGGGGGACGAGCAGTACTTC.

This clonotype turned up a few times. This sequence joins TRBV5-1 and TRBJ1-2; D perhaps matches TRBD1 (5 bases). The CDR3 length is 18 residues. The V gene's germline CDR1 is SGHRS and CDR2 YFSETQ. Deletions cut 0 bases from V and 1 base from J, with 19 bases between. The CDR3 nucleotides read TGCGCCAGCAGCTTGGTTCCACCGGGGCGCGATTTTAACTATGGCTACACCTTC. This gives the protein CASSLVPPGRDFNYGYTF.